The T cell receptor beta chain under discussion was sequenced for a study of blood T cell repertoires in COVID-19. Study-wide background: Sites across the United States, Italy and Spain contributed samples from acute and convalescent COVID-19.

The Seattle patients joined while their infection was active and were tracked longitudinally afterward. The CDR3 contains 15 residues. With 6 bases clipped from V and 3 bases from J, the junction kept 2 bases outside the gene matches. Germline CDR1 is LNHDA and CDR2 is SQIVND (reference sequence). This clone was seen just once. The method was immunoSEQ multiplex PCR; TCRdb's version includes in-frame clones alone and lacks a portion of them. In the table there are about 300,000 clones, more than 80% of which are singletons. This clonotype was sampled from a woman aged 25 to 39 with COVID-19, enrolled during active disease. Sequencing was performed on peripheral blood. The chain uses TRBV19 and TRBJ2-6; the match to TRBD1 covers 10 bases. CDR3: CASRTGGYGANVLTF. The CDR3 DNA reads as TGTGCCAGTAGGACAGGGGGCTATGGGGCCAACGTCCTGACTTTC.